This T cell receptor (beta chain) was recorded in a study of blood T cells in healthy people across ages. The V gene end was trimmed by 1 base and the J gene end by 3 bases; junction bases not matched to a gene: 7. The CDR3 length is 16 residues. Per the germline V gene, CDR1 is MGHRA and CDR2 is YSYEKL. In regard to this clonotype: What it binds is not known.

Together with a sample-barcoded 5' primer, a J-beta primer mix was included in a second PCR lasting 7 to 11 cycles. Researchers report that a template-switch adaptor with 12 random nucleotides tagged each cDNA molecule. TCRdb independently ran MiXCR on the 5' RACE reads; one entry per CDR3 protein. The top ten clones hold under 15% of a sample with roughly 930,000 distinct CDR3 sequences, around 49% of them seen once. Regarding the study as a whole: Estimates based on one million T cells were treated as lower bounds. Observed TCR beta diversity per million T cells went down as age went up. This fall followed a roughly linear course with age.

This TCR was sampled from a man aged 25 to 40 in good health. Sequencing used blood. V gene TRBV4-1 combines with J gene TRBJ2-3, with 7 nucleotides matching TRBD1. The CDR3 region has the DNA TGCGCCAGCAGCCAAGGATACAGGGGCGATACAGATACGCAGTATTTT. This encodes CASSQGYRGDTDTQYF.